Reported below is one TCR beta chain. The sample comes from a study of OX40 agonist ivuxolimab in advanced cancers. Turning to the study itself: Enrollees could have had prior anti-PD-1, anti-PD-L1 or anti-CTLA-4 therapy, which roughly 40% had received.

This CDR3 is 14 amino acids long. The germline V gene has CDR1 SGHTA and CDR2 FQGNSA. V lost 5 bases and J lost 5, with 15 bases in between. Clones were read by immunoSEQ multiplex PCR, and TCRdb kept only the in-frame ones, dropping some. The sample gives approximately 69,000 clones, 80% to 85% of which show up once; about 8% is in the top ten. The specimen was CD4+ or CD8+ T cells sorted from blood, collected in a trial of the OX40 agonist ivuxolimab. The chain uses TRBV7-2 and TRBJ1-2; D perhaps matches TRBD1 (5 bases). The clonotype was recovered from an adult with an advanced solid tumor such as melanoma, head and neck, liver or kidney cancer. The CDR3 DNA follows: TGTGCCAGCAGCCGTGCTCCCGGGACGTATGGCTACACCTTC. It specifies CASSRAPGTYGYTF.